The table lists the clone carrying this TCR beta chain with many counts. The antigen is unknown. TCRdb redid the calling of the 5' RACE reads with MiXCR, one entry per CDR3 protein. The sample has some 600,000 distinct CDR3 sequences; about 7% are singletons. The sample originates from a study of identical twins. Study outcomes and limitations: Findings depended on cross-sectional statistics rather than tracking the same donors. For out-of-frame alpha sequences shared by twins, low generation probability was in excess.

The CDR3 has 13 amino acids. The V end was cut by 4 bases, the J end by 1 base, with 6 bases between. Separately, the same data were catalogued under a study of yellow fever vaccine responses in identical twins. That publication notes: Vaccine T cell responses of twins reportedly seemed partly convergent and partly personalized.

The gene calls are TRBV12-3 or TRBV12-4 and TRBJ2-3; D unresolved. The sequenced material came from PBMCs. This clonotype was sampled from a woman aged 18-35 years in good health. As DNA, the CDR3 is TGTGCCAGCAGTTCCTGGGGCACAGATACGCAGTATTTT. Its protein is CASSSWGTDTQYF.